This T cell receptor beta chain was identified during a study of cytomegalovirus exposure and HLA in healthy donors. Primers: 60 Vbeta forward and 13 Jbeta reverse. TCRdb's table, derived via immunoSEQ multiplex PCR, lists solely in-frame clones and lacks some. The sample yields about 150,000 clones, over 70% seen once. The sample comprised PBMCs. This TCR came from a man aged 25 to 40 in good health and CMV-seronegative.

The CDR3 region has the DNA TGTGCCACCAGCCCCGGACTAGCGAGGGAGACCCAGTACTTC. Protein product: CATSPGLARETQYF. The chain links TRBV15 to TRBJ2-5, with 9 bases matching TRBD2. This CDR3 spans 14 amino acids. Germline CDR1 is LNHNV and CDR2 is YYDKDF (reference sequence). V was clipped by 5 bases and J by 5 bases; unmatched bases: 6.